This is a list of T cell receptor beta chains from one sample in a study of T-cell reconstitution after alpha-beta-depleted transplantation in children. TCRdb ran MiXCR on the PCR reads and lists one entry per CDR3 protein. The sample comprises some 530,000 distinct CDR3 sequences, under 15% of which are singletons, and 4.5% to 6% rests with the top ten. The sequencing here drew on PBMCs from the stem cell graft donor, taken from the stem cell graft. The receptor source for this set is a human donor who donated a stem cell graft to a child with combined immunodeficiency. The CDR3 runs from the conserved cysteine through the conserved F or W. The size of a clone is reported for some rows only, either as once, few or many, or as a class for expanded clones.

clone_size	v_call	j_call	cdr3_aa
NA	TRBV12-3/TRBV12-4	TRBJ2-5	CASSWTGTGRETQYF
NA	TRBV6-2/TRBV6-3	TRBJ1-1	CASHGGYADTEAFF
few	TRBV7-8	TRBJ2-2	CASSHTSGANTGELFF
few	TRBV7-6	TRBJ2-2	CASSLEGYSKYTGELFF
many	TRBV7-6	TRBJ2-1	CASSLTTYNEQFF
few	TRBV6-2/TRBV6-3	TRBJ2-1	CASSYSGITYNEQFF
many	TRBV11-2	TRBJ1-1	CASRKGRENTEAFF
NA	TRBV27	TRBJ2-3	CASSSKGGSDTQYF
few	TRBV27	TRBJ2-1	CASRWDGFARDEQFF
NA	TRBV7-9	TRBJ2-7	CASTGTGPSYEQYF
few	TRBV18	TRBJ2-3	CASTRDITDTQYF
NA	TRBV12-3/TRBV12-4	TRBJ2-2	CASTIKSVGYGELFF
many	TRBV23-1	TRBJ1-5	CASSLDRVAPQHF
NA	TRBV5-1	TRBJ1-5	CASSPLPDRDSNQPQHF
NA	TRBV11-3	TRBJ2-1	CASSLDVSGSYNEQFF
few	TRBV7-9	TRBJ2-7	CASNPGGLSYEQYF
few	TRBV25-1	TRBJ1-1	CASSEVTGTNTEAFF
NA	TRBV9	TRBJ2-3	CASSPSVGLGVTQYF
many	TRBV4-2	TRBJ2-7	CASSQQAGGDTYEQYF
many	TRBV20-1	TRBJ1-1	CSAIWGTLNTEAFF
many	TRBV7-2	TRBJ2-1	CASSVDGRRDNEQFF
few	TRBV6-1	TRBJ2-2	CASSPWVHRELFF
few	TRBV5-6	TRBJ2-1	CASSLVGQGLLF
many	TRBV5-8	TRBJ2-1	CASLGLGTYNEQFF
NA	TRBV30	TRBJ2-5	CAWSVQQGETQYF
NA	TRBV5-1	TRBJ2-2	CASSFLSVTVTGELFF
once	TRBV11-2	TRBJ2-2	CASSQGTVHNTGELFF
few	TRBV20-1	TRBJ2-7	CSAAPLATSYEQYF
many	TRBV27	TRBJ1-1	CASNPGQANTEAFF
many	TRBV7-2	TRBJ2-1	CASSPFSGATSGNEQFF
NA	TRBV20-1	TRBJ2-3	CSARVPSGARTDTQYF
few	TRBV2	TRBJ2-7	CASSTSVRSYEQYF
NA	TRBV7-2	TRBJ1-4	CASSLGRASEKLFF
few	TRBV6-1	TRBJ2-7	CASRGTGGRRVTYEQYF
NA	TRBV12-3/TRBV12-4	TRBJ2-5	CASSPDFQGEETQYF
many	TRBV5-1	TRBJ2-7	CASRAGTSNYEQYF
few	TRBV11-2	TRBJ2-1	CASSLDGATLRSDEQFF
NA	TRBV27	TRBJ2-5	CASGTGTPYQETQYF
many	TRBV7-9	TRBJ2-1	CASSLEPTDEQFF
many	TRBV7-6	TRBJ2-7	CASSLVGDTSYEQYF
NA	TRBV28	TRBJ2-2	CASSTGWGSGTGWNTGELFF
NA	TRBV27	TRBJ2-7	CASSQRESSYEQYF
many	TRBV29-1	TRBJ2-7	CSVLLAGVVVSYEQYF
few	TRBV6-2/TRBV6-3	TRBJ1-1	CASYGHPNTEAFF
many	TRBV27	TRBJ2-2	CASGQQINTGELFF